This T cell receptor beta chain was documented in a study of T cell changes during pregnancy in multiple sclerosis. Germline lookup yields CDR1 SGHVS and CDR2 FNYEAQ. The V gene lost 1 base and the J gene lost 7 bases, with 14 bases spanning the gap. The length of the CDR3 is 15 residues. Assay: immunoSEQ multiplex PCR; the TCRdb copy retains only in-frame clones and omits some. The sample yields tens of thousands of clones, 90% to 95% seen once. The sequence derives from a female donor with multiple sclerosis, enrolled in a pregnancy study. The chain uses TRBV7-6 and TRBJ2-1; perhaps TRBD1 as D (6 bases). This sample comprised CD8+ T cells from peripheral blood mononuclear cells, obtained in the third trimester of pregnancy. The CDR3 region has the DNA TGTGCCAGCAGCTTAGATCCCAGGGGATTAAATGAGCAGTTCTTC. Translated: CASSLDPRGLNEQFF.